This is a list of T cell receptor beta chains from one sample in a study of T cell repertoires in cytomegalovirus infection. No cognate antigen is known for these TCRs. One entry per CDR3 protein, called by TCRdb with MiXCR from the reads. Found here are 350,000 to 400,000 distinct CDR3 sequences, about a third of them singletons; the top ten hold about 13%. Here the sequenced sample was cultured PBMCs, taken from culture after CMV antigen stimulation. These receptors all stem from a human donor in good health (CMV status not recorded). Some clones in this sample may be carry-over from other donors' samples. Both conserved end residues are part of each CDR3. A D gene is named only where the DNA matches it firmly. Only some rows state a clone size, as once, few, many or a class for expanded clones.

D gene: NA; J gene: TRBJ2-3; V gene: TRBV2; clone size: many; CDR3 DNA: TGTGCCAGCAGTGATGGGAATACGCAGTATTTT; CDR3 protein: CASSDGNTQYF
D gene: NA; J gene: TRBJ2-2; V gene: TRBV24-1; clone size: few; CDR3 DNA: TGTGCCACCAGTGTGTCAGGAAACACCGGGGAGCTGTTTTTT; CDR3 protein: CATSVSGNTGELFF
D gene: TRBD2; J gene: TRBJ2-1; V gene: TRBV7-9; clone size: NA; CDR3 DNA: TGTGCCAGCAGCTTTATTGGGGCGGGAGTCAATGAGCAGTTCTTC; CDR3 protein: CASSFIGAGVNEQFF
D gene: TRBD2; J gene: TRBJ2-1; V gene: TRBV6-2/TRBV6-3; clone size: NA; CDR3 DNA: TGTGCCAGCAGTAGCCTAGCGGGAGGGACGGAGGGTGAGCAGTTCTTC; CDR3 protein: CASSSLAGGTEGEQFF
D gene: NA; J gene: TRBJ1-2; V gene: TRBV12-3/TRBV12-4; clone size: NA; CDR3 DNA: TGTGCCAGCAGTGATAGACAGGTTTTTGGCGGCTACACCTTC; CDR3 protein: CASSDRQVFGGYTF
D gene: NA; J gene: TRBJ1-4; V gene: TRBV6-6; clone size: NA; CDR3 DNA: TGTGCCAGCAGTTACGTTCGGGTACTGTTTTTT; CDR3 protein: CASSYVRVLFF
D gene: NA; J gene: TRBJ2-2; V gene: TRBV5-1; clone size: NA; CDR3 DNA: TGCGCCAGCAGCTTGTTGGGACGCCAGGCCGGGGAGCTGTTTTTT; CDR3 protein: CASSLLGRQAGELFF
D gene: NA; J gene: TRBJ2-1; V gene: TRBV7-3; clone size: NA; CDR3 DNA: TGTGCCAGCAGCTTAACGGACAGACACAATGAGCAGTTCTTC; CDR3 protein: CASSLTDRHNEQFF
D gene: TRBD2; J gene: TRBJ2-2; V gene: TRBV10-3; clone size: NA; CDR3 DNA: TGTGCCACCCGACGTGTAGCGGGAGGGAACACCGGGGAGCTGTTTTTT; CDR3 protein: CATRRVAGGNTGELFF
D gene: TRBD1; J gene: TRBJ1-2; V gene: TRBV7-8; clone size: NA; CDR3 DNA: TGTGCCAGCAGCCCGAGGGACAGCTTCTCTGCGGGCTACACCTTC; CDR3 protein: CASSPRDSFSAGYTF
D gene: NA; J gene: TRBJ1-4; V gene: TRBV4-1; clone size: NA; CDR3 DNA: TGCGCCAGCAGCCTGACAGTCCCGACTATTAATGAAAAACTGTTTTTT; CDR3 protein: CASSLTVPTINEKLFF
D gene: NA; J gene: TRBJ2-4; V gene: TRBV13; clone size: few; CDR3 DNA: TGTGCCAGCAGCTTCAGAGAGCTAGCCAAAAACATTCAGTACTTC; CDR3 protein: CASSFRELAKNIQYF
D gene: NA; J gene: TRBJ1-1; V gene: TRBV7-2; clone size: few; CDR3 DNA: TGTGCCAGCAGCAAACATCCGGACCGCACTGAAGCTTTCTTT; CDR3 protein: CASSKHPDRTEAFF
D gene: TRBD2; J gene: TRBJ2-3; V gene: TRBV6-5; clone size: many; CDR3 DNA: TGTGCCAGCACCAAGGAGGCTAGCGGGAGTTTAGGTACAGATACGCAGTATTTT; CDR3 protein: CASTKEASGSLGTDTQYF
D gene: NA; J gene: TRBJ1-4; V gene: TRBV7-2; clone size: few; CDR3 DNA: TGTGCCAGCAGCTTAGTAGGTCAGACAAATGAAAAACTGTTTTTT; CDR3 protein: CASSLVGQTNEKLFF
D gene: TRBD1; J gene: TRBJ1-2; V gene: TRBV7-8; clone size: many; CDR3 DNA: TGTGCCAGCAGCTTAGGGACAGGGGAAGGATACACCTTC; CDR3 protein: CASSLGTGEGYTF
D gene: NA; J gene: TRBJ1-1; V gene: TRBV4-3; clone size: NA; CDR3 DNA: TGCGCCAGCAGCCAAGTACGCAGGACTGACGCGAGCACTGAAGCTTTCTTT; CDR3 protein: CASSQVRRTDASTEAFF
D gene: NA; J gene: TRBJ2-2; V gene: TRBV7-2; clone size: many; CDR3 DNA: TGTGCCAGCAGCTTGTCCCTCCCGAACACCGGGGAGCTGTTTTTT; CDR3 protein: CASSLSLPNTGELFF
D gene: TRBD2; J gene: TRBJ2-7; V gene: TRBV4-3; clone size: NA; CDR3 DNA: TGCGCCAGCAGCCAAGACCCTAGCGGGACCTACGAGCAGTACTTC; CDR3 protein: CASSQDPSGTYEQYF
D gene: NA; J gene: TRBJ2-7; V gene: TRBV20-1; clone size: few; CDR3 DNA: TGCAGTGCTATAACGAGCTACTCCTACGAGCAGTACTTC; CDR3 protein: CSAITSYSYEQYF
D gene: TRBD2; J gene: TRBJ2-5; V gene: TRBV5-1; clone size: NA; CDR3 DNA: TGCGCCAGCCGACTAGCCTCTCAGGAGACCCAGTACTTC; CDR3 protein: CASRLASQETQYF
D gene: TRBD1; J gene: TRBJ1-2; V gene: TRBV6-2/TRBV6-3; clone size: NA; CDR3 DNA: TGTGCCAGCAGTTACGTCGGGACAGGGGGCAATGGCTACACCTTC; CDR3 protein: CASSYVGTGGNGYTF
D gene: NA; J gene: TRBJ1-4; V gene: TRBV19; clone size: few; CDR3 DNA: TGTGCCAGTAGTATACTCGGGGGAGCTAATGAAAAACTGTTTTTT; CDR3 protein: CASSILGGANEKLFF
D gene: NA; J gene: TRBJ2-1; V gene: TRBV27; clone size: NA; CDR3 DNA: TGTGCCAGCAGTTTATCTGGCGGGATACATAACAATGAGCAGTTCTTC; CDR3 protein: CASSLSGGIHNNEQFF
D gene: NA; J gene: TRBJ2-3; V gene: TRBV7-9; clone size: few; CDR3 DNA: TGTGCCAGCAGCGTTAGGGCGGATACGCAGTATTTT; CDR3 protein: CASSVRADTQYF
D gene: TRBD1; J gene: TRBJ2-1; V gene: TRBV7-9; clone size: NA; CDR3 DNA: TGTGCCAGCAGCTTAATGGACAGGGTTCATGAGCAGTTCTTC; CDR3 protein: CASSLMDRVHEQFF
D gene: NA; J gene: TRBJ2-1; V gene: TRBV12-3/TRBV12-4; clone size: NA; CDR3 DNA: TGTGCCAGCACCCAGCCTGGACCCCAAAACAATGAGCAGTTCTTC; CDR3 protein: CASTQPGPQNNEQFF
D gene: NA; J gene: TRBJ1-5; V gene: TRBV27; clone size: NA; CDR3 DNA: TGTGCCAGCAGCGCTCTTCGGAATAGCAATCAGCCCCAGCATTTT; CDR3 protein: CASSALRNSNQPQHF
D gene: TRBD2; J gene: TRBJ2-1; V gene: TRBV7-8; clone size: few; CDR3 DNA: TGTGCCAGCAGCTTAGCGGTTCTAGCGGGAGGCAATGAGCAGTTCTTC; CDR3 protein: CASSLAVLAGGNEQFF
D gene: NA; J gene: TRBJ1-5; V gene: TRBV4-1; clone size: few; CDR3 DNA: TGCGCCAGCAGCCAAGAACCTCAACTCGGACATTCCAATCAGCCCCAGCATTTT; CDR3 protein: CASSQEPQLGHSNQPQHF
D gene: TRBD1; J gene: TRBJ2-7; V gene: TRBV7-2; clone size: few; CDR3 DNA: TGTGCCAGCAGCTACGACAGGGATGCTTACGAGCAGTACTTC; CDR3 protein: CASSYDRDAYEQYF
D gene: NA; J gene: TRBJ2-7; V gene: TRBV5-5; clone size: few; CDR3 DNA: TGTGCCAGCAGCTCACTGACAGGGAGGTACGACCAGCAGTACTTC; CDR3 protein: CASSSLTGRYDQQYF
D gene: TRBD2; J gene: TRBJ2-1; V gene: TRBV12-3/TRBV12-4; clone size: NA; CDR3 DNA: TGTGCCAGCACCTCGACTAGCGGTCGAACCTACAATGAGCAGTTCTTC; CDR3 protein: CASTSTSGRTYNEQFF
D gene: NA; J gene: TRBJ1-1; V gene: TRBV24-1; clone size: NA; CDR3 DNA: TGTGCCACCAGAGGCACAGGGTTCTTGAACACTGAAGCTTTCTTT; CDR3 protein: CATRGTGFLNTEAFF
D gene: NA; J gene: TRBJ2-1; V gene: TRBV4-3; clone size: NA; CDR3 DNA: TGCGCCAGCAGCCAGGGTCCATCCTTGGGGGTGAGCTCCTACAATGAGCAGTTCTTC; CDR3 protein: CASSQGPSLGVSSYNEQFF
D gene: NA; J gene: TRBJ1-2; V gene: TRBV29-1; clone size: NA; CDR3 DNA: TGCAGCGTTGAGGACTCTTCCCGAGGTGGCTACACCTTC; CDR3 protein: CSVEDSSRGGYTF
D gene: TRBD2; J gene: TRBJ2-3; V gene: TRBV14; clone size: NA; CDR3 DNA: TGTGCCAGCAGCCCCGGGACTAGCGGGACTAGGGAGCTCACAGATACGCAGTATTTT; CDR3 protein: CASSPGTSGTRELTDTQYF
D gene: TRBD2; J gene: TRBJ2-1; V gene: TRBV27; clone size: once; CDR3 DNA: TGTGCCAGCAGTCGGTGGACTAGCGGGAGGGAAGGCAATGAGCAGTTCTTC; CDR3 protein: CASSRWTSGREGNEQFF
D gene: TRBD1; J gene: TRBJ2-7; V gene: TRBV29-1; clone size: NA; CDR3 DNA: TGCAGCGTTGGAGGGACAGGGCGGCACGAGCAGTACTTC; CDR3 protein: CSVGGTGRHEQYF
D gene: NA; J gene: TRBJ1-2; V gene: TRBV7-6; clone size: NA; CDR3 DNA: TGTGCCAGCAACAGAGGACACCGTAACTATGGCTACACCTTC; CDR3 protein: CASNRGHRNYGYTF
D gene: TRBD1; J gene: TRBJ2-6; V gene: TRBV24-1; clone size: NA; CDR3 DNA: TGTGCCACCAGTGATTTAGGGACAGATATGAACTCTGGGGCCAACGTCCTGACTTTC; CDR3 protein: CATSDLGTDMNSGANVLTF
D gene: NA; J gene: TRBJ1-1; V gene: TRBV18; clone size: NA; CDR3 DNA: TGTGCCAGCTCACTGGGGAGGAACAGGGAGTATCTGGCTGAAGCTTTCTTT; CDR3 protein: CASSLGRNREYLAEAFF
D gene: TRBD2; J gene: TRBJ2-1; V gene: TRBV24-1; clone size: NA; CDR3 DNA: TGTGCCACCAGTGATTTGCCTAGCGGTGAGCAGTTCTTC; CDR3 protein: CATSDLPSGEQFF
D gene: TRBD1; J gene: TRBJ2-6; V gene: TRBV10-3; clone size: few; CDR3 DNA: TGTGCCATCAACCGCTCGGGACAGGGGGGATCTGGGGCCAACGTCCTGACTTTC; CDR3 protein: CAINRSGQGGSGANVLTF
D gene: TRBD2; J gene: TRBJ2-3; V gene: TRBV24-1; clone size: NA; CDR3 DNA: TGTGCCACCAGTGACCGGACTAGCGGGAGGACAGATACGCAGTATTTT; CDR3 protein: CATSDRTSGRTDTQYF
D gene: TRBD2; J gene: TRBJ2-1; V gene: TRBV5-4; clone size: NA; CDR3 DNA: TGTGCCAGCAGCTCGGGACTAGCGGAAAACAATGAGCAGTTCTTC; CDR3 protein: CASSSGLAENNEQFF
D gene: TRBD2; J gene: TRBJ2-3; V gene: TRBV7-2; clone size: NA; CDR3 DNA: TGTGCCAGCAGCTTAGCGACTAGCTCCACGGATACGCAGTATTTT; CDR3 protein: CASSLATSSTDTQYF
D gene: NA; J gene: TRBJ2-1; V gene: TRBV7-2; clone size: few; CDR3 DNA: TGTGCCAGCAGCTTTGACAGGCAAAATGAGCAGTTCTTC; CDR3 protein: CASSFDRQNEQFF
D gene: TRBD1; J gene: TRBJ1-1; V gene: TRBV2; clone size: NA; CDR3 DNA: TGTGCCAGCCAGACAGGGGGCTCAACTGAAGCTTTCTTT; CDR3 protein: CASQTGGSTEAFF
D gene: TRBD2; J gene: TRBJ2-7; V gene: TRBV9; clone size: NA; CDR3 DNA: TGTGCCAGCAGCGCCGGGACTAGCGGGAGACAGTACGAGCAGTACTTC; CDR3 protein: CASSAGTSGRQYEQYF
D gene: TRBD2; J gene: TRBJ2-7; V gene: TRBV11-2; clone size: NA; CDR3 DNA: TGTGCCAGCAGCTTAGAACCGACTAAGCGGGAAACATCCCAACACGAGCAGTACTTC; CDR3 protein: CASSLEPTKRETSQHEQYF
D gene: TRBD2; J gene: TRBJ2-1; V gene: TRBV4-1; clone size: NA; CDR3 DNA: TGCGCCAGCAGCCAAAGACCGGGAGGCAATGAGCAGTTCTTC; CDR3 protein: CASSQRPGGNEQFF
D gene: TRBD1; J gene: TRBJ2-4; V gene: TRBV6-2/TRBV6-3; clone size: few; CDR3 DNA: TGTGCCAGCAGTCGGACAGGCGCCAAAAACATTCAGTACTTC; CDR3 protein: CASSRTGAKNIQYF
D gene: NA; J gene: TRBJ1-1; V gene: TRBV7-2; clone size: few; CDR3 DNA: TGTGCCAGCAGCTTAAGCCACATCGACAAGGGAGCTTTCTTT; CDR3 protein: CASSLSHIDKGAFF
D gene: TRBD1; J gene: TRBJ1-1; V gene: TRBV20-1; clone size: NA; CDR3 DNA: TGCAGTGCTAATCAGGGGGCAAATGAAGCTTTCTTT; CDR3 protein: CSANQGANEAFF
D gene: TRBD1; J gene: TRBJ1-2; V gene: TRBV4-1; clone size: NA; CDR3 DNA: TGCGCCAGCAGCCCCCGACAGGGGCTAACGGGCTACACCTTC; CDR3 protein: CASSPRQGLTGYTF
D gene: NA; J gene: TRBJ1-6; V gene: TRBV29-1; clone size: NA; CDR3 DNA: TGCAGCGTGGCGATTGACTATAATTCACCCCTCCACTTT; CDR3 protein: CSVAIDYNSPLHF